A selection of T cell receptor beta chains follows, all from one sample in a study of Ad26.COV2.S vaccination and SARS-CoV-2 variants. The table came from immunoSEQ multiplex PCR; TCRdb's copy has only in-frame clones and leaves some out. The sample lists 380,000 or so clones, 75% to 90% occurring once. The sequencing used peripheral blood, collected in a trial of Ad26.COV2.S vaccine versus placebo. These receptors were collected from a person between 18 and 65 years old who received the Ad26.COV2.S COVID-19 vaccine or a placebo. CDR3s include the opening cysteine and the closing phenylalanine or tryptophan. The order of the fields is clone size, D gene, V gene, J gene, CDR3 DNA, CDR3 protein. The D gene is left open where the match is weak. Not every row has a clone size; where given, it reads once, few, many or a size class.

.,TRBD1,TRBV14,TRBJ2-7,TGTGCCAGCAGCCAATTACAGGGGCTGTACGAGCAGTACTTC,CASSQLQGLYEQYF
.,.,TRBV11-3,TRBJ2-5,TGTGCCAGCAGCCTGAATTGGGGGGAGACCCAGTACTTC,CASSLNWGETQYF
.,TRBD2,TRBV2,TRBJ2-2,TGTGCCAGCATCGAGGGAGGGACCGGGGAGCTGTTTTTT,CASIEGGTGELFF
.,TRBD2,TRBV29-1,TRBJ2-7,TGCAGCGTTGGCAGGGCGGGGGATAAGTACGAGCAGTACTTC,CSVGRAGDKYEQYF
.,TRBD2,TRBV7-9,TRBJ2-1,TGTGCCAGCAGCTTAGGGCAGACTAGCGGGAGTATCCATGAGCAGTTCTTC,CASSLGQTSGSIHEQFF
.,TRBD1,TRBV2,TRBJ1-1,TGTGCCAGCAGCGTCAGGGGGGAAACTGAAGCTTTCTTT,CASSVRGETEAFF
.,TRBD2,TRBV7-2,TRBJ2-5,TGTGCCAGCAGCTTAGCGGTAGCGGGGGGGAAAGAGACCCAGTACTTC,CASSLAVAGGKETQYF
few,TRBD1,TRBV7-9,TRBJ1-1,TGTGCCAGCAGCCAAAGACAGGGGATGAACACTGAAGCTTTCTTT,CASSQRQGMNTEAFF
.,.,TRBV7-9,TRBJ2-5,TGTGCCAGCAGCTTCCTCGGGGAGACCCAGTACTTC,CASSFLGETQYF
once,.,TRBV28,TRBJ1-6,TGTGCCAGCCGAACAGGGCAGAATAATTCACCCCTCCACTTT,CASRTGQNNSPLHF
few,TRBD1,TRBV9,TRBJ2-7,TGTGCCAGCAGCGCGGACCAGGGGGTCCACGAGCAGTACTTC,CASSADQGVHEQYF
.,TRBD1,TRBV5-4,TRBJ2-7,TGTGCCAGCAGCGTTTCCCAGGGGGCGCGACCCTCCGAGCAGTACTTC,CASSVSQGARPSEQYF
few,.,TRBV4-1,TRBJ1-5,TGCGCCAGCAGCCAAGCTTCACAGGGAGGTCAGCCCCAGCATTTT,CASSQASQGGQPQHF
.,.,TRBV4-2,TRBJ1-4,TGTGCCAGCAGCCAAGAACGGCGGTTTGAAAAACTGTTTTTT,CASSQERRFEKLFF
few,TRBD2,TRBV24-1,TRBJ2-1,TGTGCCACCAGTGACCCCGGGACTAGCGGGAATGAGCAGTTCTTC,CATSDPGTSGNEQFF
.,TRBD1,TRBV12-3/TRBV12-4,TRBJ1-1,TGTGCCAGCACCGACACAGGGGTCACTGAAGCTTTCTTT,CASTDTGVTEAFF
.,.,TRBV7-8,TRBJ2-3,TGTGCCAGCAGCTTAGAAGGACCCGTTAACACAGATACGCAGTATTTT,CASSLEGPVNTDTQYF
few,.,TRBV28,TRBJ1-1,TGTGCCAGCAGTTCGACCTACGGGACCGGGGGTTTCTTT,CASSSTYGTGGFF
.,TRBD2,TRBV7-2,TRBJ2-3,TGTGCCAGCAGCTTATGGACTAGCGGGAGGGGGCATGGAGATACGCAGTATTTT,CASSLWTSGRGHGDTQYF
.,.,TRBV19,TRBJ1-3,TGTGCCAGTAGTATGGGCAGGGGAGGACCCTCTGGAAACACCATATATTTT,CASSMGRGGPSGNTIYF
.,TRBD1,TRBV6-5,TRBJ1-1,TGTGCCAGCAGTCTGGACAGGGGGCGAGCTTTCTTT,CASSLDRGRAFF
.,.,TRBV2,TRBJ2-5,TGTGCCAGCAGTGAAAGCCCTCACACTGAACCCCAAGAGACCCAGTACTTC,CASSESPHTEPQETQYF
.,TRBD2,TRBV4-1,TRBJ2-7,TGCGCCAGCAGCCCCACCCTAGCGGCTATTTCCTACGAGCAGTACTTC,CASSPTLAAISYEQYF
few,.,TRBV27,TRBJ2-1,TGTGCCAGCAGTTCCCAATCGTATCTGGTCTTC,CASSSQSYLVF
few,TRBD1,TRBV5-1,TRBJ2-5,TGCGCCAGCAGCCTGGACAGGGTGGAGGAGACCCAGTACTTC,CASSLDRVEETQYF
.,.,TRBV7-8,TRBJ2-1,TGTGCCAGCAGCTTAGAAACAGTCATCAATGAGCAGTTCTTC,CASSLETVINEQFF
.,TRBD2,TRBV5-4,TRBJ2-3,TGTGCCAGCACTAGCGGGGTGGGAGATACGCAGTATTTT,CASTSGVGDTQYF
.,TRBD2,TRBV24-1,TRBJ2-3,TGTGCCACCAGTGATTTCTTGAGCGGGGGGGCCACAGATACGCAGTATTTT,CATSDFLSGGATDTQYF
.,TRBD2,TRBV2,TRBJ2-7,TGTGCCAGCAGCGATATTACTAGCGGGACCTACTCCTACGAGCAGTACTTC,CASSDITSGTYSYEQYF
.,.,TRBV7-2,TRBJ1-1,TGTGCCAGCAGCTTAGTAGTTTCGGCAGGGCCCATGAACACTGAAGCTTTCTTT,CASSLVVSAGPMNTEAFF
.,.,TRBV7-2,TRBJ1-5,TGTGCCAGCAGCTCAGCGGGGGTTGGTCAGCCCCAGCATTTT,CASSSAGVGQPQHF
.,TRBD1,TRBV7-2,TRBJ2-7,TGTGCCAGCAGCAGACGGGACAGGTCCTACGAGCAGTACTTC,CASSRRDRSYEQYF
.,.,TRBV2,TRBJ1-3,TGTGCCAGCGTCTTGGGAAACACCATATATTTT,CASVLGNTIYF
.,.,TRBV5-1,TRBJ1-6,TGCGCCAGCAGCTCAGGGGATAATTCACCCCTCCACTTT,CASSSGDNSPLHF
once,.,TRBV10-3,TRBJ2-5,TGTGCCATCAGTAAACTTGGGATCCAAGAGACCCAGTACTTC,CAISKLGIQETQYF
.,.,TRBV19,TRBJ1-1,TGTGCCAGTAGAATCAGGGGAGGCACTGAAGCTTTCTTT,CASRIRGGTEAFF
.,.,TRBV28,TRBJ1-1,TGTGCCAGCAGTTTAGGCAGGGCCGGAGACACTGAAGCTTTCTTT,CASSLGRAGDTEAFF
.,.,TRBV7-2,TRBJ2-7,TGTGCCAGCAGCTTAGAGAGGACTTACGAGCAGTACTTC,CASSLERTYEQYF
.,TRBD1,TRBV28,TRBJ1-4,TGTGCCAGCAACGGACAGGGTGTTGAAAAACTGTTTTTT,CASNGQGVEKLFF
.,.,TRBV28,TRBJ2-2,TGTGCCAGCAGTCCCGCCCCCGGGGAGCTGTTTTTT,CASSPAPGELFF
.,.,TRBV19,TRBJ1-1,TGTGCCAGTAGACCGCAAGGGATTATGAACACTGAAGCTTTCTTT,CASRPQGIMNTEAFF
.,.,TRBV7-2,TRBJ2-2,TGTGCCAGCAGCCCTAGTAGGACACACACCGGGGAGCTGTTTTTT,CASSPSRTHTGELFF
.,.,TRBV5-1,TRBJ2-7,TGCGCCAGCAGCTTGGCACACTCCTACGAGCAGTACTTC,CASSLAHSYEQYF
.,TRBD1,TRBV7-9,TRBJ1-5,TGTGCCAGCAGCTTGGGGACAGGGGGGTCCGGCAATCAGCCCCAGCATTTT,CASSLGTGGSGNQPQHF
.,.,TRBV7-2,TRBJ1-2,TGTGCCAGCAGCTTAACTCCCTGGGAGCCTAACTATGGCTACACCTTC,CASSLTPWEPNYGYTF
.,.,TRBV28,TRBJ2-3,TGTGCCAGCAGTTTCCAGGTTACAGATACGCAGTATTTT,CASSFQVTDTQYF
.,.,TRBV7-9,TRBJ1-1,TGTGCCAGCAGCTTAGCGAGTGAAATAAACACTGAAGCTTTCTTT,CASSLASEINTEAFF
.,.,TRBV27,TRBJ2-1,TGTGCCAGCAGTTTACAGGGAAGGGACCCCTACAATGAGCAGTTCTTC,CASSLQGRDPYNEQFF
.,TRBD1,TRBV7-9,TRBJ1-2,TGTGCCAGCAGCCGGTCGGACAGGGGAGGGTATGGCTACACCTTC,CASSRSDRGGYGYTF
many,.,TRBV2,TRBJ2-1,TGTGCCAGCAGTCCTTCCCTGAACAATGAGCAGTTCTTC,CASSPSLNNEQFF
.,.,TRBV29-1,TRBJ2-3,TGCACCGGGAACCAGGGGGGGACAGATACGCAGTATTTT,CTGNQGGTDTQYF
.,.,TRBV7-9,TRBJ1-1,TGTGCCAGCAGCCACGACAGGAACACTGAAGCTTTCTTT,CASSHDRNTEAFF
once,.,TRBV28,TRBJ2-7,TGTGCCAGCAGTTTACGCGGACAGTTTTCCTACGAGCAGTACTTC,CASSLRGQFSYEQYF